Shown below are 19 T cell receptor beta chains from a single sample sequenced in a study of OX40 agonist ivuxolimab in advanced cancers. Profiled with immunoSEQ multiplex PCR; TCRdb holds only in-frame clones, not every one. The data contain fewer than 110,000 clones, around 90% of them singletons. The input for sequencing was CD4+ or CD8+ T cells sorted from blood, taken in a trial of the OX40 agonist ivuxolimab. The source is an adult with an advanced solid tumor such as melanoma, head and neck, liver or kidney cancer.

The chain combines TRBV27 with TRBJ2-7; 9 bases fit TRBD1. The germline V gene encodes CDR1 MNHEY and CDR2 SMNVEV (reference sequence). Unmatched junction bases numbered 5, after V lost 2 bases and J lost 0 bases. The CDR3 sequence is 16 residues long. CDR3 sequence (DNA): TGTGCCAGCAGTTTACTACAGGGGGCCCCCTCCTACGAGCAGTACTTC. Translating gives CASSLLQGAPSYEQYF.

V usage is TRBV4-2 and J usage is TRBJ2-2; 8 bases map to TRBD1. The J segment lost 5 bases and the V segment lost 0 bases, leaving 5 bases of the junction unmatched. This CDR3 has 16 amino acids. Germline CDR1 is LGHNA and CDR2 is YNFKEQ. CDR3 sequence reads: CASSQEADRDTGELFF. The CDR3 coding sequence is TGTGCCAGCAGCCAAGAGGCGGACAGGGATACCGGGGAGCTGTTTTTT.

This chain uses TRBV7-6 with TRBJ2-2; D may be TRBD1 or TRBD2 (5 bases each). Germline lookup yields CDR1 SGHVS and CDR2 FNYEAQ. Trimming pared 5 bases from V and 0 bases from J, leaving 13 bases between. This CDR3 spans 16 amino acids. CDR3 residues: CASSPRGRANTGELFF. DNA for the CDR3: TGTGCCAGCAGCCCGAGGGGTAGGGCGAACACCGGGGAGCTGTTTTTT.

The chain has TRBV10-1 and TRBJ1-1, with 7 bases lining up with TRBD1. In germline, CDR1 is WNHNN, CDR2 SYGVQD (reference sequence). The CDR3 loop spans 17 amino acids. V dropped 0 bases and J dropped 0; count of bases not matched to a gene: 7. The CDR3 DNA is TGCGCCAGCAGTGAGTCCGGGACAGTGAACATGAACACTGAAGCTTTCTTT. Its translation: CASSESGTVNMNTEAFF.

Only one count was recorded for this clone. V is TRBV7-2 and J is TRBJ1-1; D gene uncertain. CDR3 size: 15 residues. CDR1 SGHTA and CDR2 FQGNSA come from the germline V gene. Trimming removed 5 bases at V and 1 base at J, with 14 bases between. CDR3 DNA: TGTGCCAGCAGCGAACGCGTCGCGGGGAACACTGAAGCTTTCTTT. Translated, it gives CASSERVAGNTEAFF.

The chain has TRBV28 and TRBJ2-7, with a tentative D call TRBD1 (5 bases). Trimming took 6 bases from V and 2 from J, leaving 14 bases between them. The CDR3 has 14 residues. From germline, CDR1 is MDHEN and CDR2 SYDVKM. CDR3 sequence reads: CASRGPEKAYEQYF. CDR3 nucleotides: TGTGCCAGCAGGGGGCCGGAAAAGGCCTACGAGCAGTACTTC.

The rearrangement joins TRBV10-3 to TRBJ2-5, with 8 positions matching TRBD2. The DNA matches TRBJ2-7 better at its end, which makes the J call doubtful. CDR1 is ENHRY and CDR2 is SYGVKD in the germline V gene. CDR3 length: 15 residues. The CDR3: CAISLNGREAYEQYF. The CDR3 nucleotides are TGTGCCATCAGTCTAAACGGGAGGGAGGCCTACGAGCAGTACTTC.

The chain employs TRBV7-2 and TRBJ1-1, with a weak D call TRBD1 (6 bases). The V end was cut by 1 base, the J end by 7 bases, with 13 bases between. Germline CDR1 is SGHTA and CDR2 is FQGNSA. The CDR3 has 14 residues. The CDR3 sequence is CASSLGRGQGEAFF. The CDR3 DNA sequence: TGTGCCAGCAGCTTAGGCAGGGGACAAGGTGAAGCTTTCTTT.

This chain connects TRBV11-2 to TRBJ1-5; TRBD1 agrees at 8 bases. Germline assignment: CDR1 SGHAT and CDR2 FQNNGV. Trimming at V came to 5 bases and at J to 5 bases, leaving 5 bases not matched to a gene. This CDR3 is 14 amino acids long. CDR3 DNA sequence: TGTGCCAGCAGCCGAGGACAGGGTGATCAGCCCCAGCATTTT. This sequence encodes CASSRGQGDQPQHF.

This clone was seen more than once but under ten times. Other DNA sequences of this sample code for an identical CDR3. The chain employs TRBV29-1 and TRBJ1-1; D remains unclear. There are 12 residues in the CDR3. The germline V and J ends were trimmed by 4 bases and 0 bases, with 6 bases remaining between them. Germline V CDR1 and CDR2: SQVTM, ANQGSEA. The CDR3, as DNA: TGCAGCGTTGCTGGCTTGAACACTGAAGCTTTCTTT. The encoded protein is CSVAGLNTEAFF.

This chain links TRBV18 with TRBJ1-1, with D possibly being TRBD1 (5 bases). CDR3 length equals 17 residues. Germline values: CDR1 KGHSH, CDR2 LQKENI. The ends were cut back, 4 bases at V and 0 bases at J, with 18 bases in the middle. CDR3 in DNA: TGTGCCAGCTCACACTTGGACCCTGACAGTTTGAACACTGAAGCTTTCTTT. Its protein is CASSHLDPDSLNTEAFF. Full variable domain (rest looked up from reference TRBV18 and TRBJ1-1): NAGVMQNPRHLVRRRGQEARLRCSPMKGHSHVYWYRQLPEEGLKFMVYLQKENIIDESGMPKERFSAEFPKEGPSILRIQQVVRGDSAAYFCASSHLDPDSLNTEAFFGQGTRLTVV.

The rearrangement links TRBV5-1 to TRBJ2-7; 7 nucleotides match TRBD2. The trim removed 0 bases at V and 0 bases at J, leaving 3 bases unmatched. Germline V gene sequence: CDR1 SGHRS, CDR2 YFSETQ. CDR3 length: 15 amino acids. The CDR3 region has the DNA TGCGCCAGCAGCTTGGGGGCTAGCGGCTCCTACGAGCAGTACTTC. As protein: CASSLGASGSYEQYF.

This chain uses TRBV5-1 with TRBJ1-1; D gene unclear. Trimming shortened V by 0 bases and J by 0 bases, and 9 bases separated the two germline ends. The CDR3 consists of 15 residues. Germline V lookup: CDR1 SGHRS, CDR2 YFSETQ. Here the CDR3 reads CASSLENIMNTEAFF. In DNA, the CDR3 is TGCGCCAGCAGCTTGGAAAACATTATGAACACTGAAGCTTTCTTT.

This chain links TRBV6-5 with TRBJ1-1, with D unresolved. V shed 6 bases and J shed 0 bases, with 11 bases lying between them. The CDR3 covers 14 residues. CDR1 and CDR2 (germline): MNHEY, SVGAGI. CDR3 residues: CASSAGLVNTEAFF. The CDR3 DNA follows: TGTGCCAGCAGCGCCGGGTTGGTGAACACTGAAGCTTTCTTT.

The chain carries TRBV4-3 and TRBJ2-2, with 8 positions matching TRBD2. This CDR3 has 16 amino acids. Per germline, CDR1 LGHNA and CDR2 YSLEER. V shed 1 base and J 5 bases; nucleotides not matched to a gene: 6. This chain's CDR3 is CASSQVGIAGTGELFF. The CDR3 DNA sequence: TGCGCCAGCAGCCAAGTTGGGATAGCGGGGACCGGGGAGCTGTTTTTT.

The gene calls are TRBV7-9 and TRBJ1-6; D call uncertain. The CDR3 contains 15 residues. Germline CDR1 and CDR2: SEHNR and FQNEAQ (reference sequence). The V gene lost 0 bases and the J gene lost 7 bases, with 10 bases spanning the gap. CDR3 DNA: TGTGCCAGCAGCTTAGCTGGGTATCACAATTCACCCCTCCACTTT. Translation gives CASSLAGYHNSPLHF.

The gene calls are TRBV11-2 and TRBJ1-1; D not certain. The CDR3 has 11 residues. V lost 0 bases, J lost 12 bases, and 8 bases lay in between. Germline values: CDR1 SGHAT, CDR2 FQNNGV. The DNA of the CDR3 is TGTGCCAGCAGCTTAGACCGGGAGCCTTTCTTT. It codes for CASSLDREPFF.

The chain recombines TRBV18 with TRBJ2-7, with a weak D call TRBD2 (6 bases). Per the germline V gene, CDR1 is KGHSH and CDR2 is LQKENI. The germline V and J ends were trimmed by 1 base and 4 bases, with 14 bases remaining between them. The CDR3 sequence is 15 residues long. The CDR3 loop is CASSPRAGRGYEQYF. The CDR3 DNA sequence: TGTGCCAGCTCACCACGGGCGGGACGGGGTTACGAGCAGTACTTC.

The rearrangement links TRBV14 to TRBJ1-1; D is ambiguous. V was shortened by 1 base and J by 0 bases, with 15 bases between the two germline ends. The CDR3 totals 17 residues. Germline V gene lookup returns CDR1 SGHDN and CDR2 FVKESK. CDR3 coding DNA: TGTGCCAGCAGCCAAGGGTGGGCACGGGGAATGAACACTGAAGCTTTCTTT. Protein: CASSQGWARGMNTEAFF.